Included here is one TCR beta chain sequence, with context. The antigen is unknown. This record belongs to a study of cytomegalovirus exposure and HLA in healthy donors. Study results and limitations: Many donors carried some public TCRs, although rarity characterized most TCR sequences.

Germline V gene lookup returns CDR1 SGHRS and CDR2 YFSETQ. J lost 1 base, V lost 3 bases, and 6 bases had no gene match. CDR3 length equals 15 residues. TCRdb's copy holds only in-frame clones and misses some; the assay was immunoSEQ multiplex PCR. The table lists around 50,000 clones, 94% of them singletons. Sequencing was performed on PBMCs. The clonotype originates from a woman under 30 in good health and CMV-seropositive. The chain is built from TRBV5-1 and TRBJ2-5; the match to TRBD2 covers 7 bases. CDR3 protein: CASSSWGGGQETQYF. The CDR3 DNA follows: TGCGCCAGCAGCTCGTGGGGGGGTGGCCAAGAGACCCAGTACTTC.